One and the same sample provided the 8 T cell receptor beta chains below, sequenced in a study of blood T cell repertoires in COVID-19 (dated by TCRdb to 2018 to 2021). The library was prepared using the immunoSEQ multiplex PCR assay. The clones in this table, taken by TCRdb from immuneACCESS, are in-frame only. Not every clone is retained; where verified, under half of the shortfall comes from an unresolved V gene, and the cause of the rest is unknown. The sample table holds about 240,000 clones, of which more than 75% were seen once. The top ten constitute more than 9% of the sample. The sample taken for sequencing was peripheral blood. Receptors were obtained from an elderly man with acute or convalescent COVID-19.

A remark on this clone: This same CDR3 is encoded by further DNA sequences in the sample. The V and J genes are TRBV5-6 and TRBJ2-5, with TRBD1 matching 7 bases. CDR1 SGHDT and CDR2 YYEEEE come from the germline V gene. The CDR3 contains 13 residues. Losses at the gene ends were 1 base for V and 4 bases for J; bases not matched to a gene: 1. This CDR3 is CASSLPGGETQYF. The CDR3 bases are TGTGCCAGCAGCTTGCCAGGGGGAGAGACCCAGTACTTC.

This chain uses TRBV27 with TRBJ2-7; 8 bases map to TRBD1. V shed 0 bases and J 3 bases; nucleotides not matched to a gene: 13. The CDR3 has 18 amino acids. Germline CDR1 is MNHEY and CDR2 is SMNVEV (reference sequence). CDR3 DNA: TGTGCCAGCAGTTTATCGGTAGTGAGACAGGGGAGGAACTACGAGCAGTACTTC. This sequence encodes CASSLSVVRQGRNYEQYF.

This sequence joins TRBV12-3 or TRBV12-4 and TRBJ2-7; TRBD2 matches 8 bases. The ends lost 6 bases at V and 6 bases at J; junction bases unmatched: 4. This CDR3 has 12 residues. CDR3 coding DNA: TGTGCCAGCAGCACCGGGACTAGCGAGCAGTACTTC. Translated: CASSTGTSEQYF.

The chain carries TRBV15 and TRBJ2-7, with D possibly TRBD1 on 6 matching bases. Between the trimmed V and J ends, which lost 8 bases and 2 bases, there was a span of 13 bases. CDR3 length: 13 amino acids. Looked up from germline, CDR1 is LNHNV and CDR2 is YYDKDF (reference sequence). The CDR3 is CATSTGNTYEQYF. The CDR3 DNA follows: TGTGCCACCTCAACAGGGAACACCTACGAGCAGTACTTC.

The V gene is TRBV3-1 (or the pseudogene TRBV3-2), the J gene TRBJ2-5; TRBD2 aligns across 10 bases. The CDR3 is made up of 15 amino acids. The germline V gene encodes CDR1 LGHDT and CDR2 YNNKEL (reference sequence). V gave up 4 bases and J gave up 4 bases; unmatched junction bases: 6. The DNA of the CDR3 is TGTGCCAGCAGCCGTGCTAGCGGGAGCAGAGAGACCCAGTACTTC. This gives the protein CASSRASGSRETQYF.

This chain joins TRBV5-1 and TRBJ2-1; 9 bases align to TRBD2. V lost 4 bases, J lost 2 bases, and 4 bases stayed unmatched. The CDR3 is made up of 15 amino acids. The germline V gene has CDR1 SGHRS and CDR2 YFSETQ. The CDR3 nucleotides are TGCGCCAGCAGCGATAGCGGGAGTCCCTACAATGAGCAGTTCTTC. Protein: CASSDSGSPYNEQFF. Full variable domain (remainder filled in from reference TRBV5-1 and TRBJ2-1): KAGVTQTPRYLIKTRGQQVTLSCSPISGHRSVSWYQQTPGQGLQFLFEYFSETQRNKGNFPGRFSGRQFSNSRSEMNVSTLELGDSALYLCASSDSGSPYNEQFFGPGTRLTVL.

The CDR3 protein is CASRGDTQTQYF. The CDR3 DNA reads as TGTGCCAGCAGGGGGGACACGCAGACCCAGTACTTC. The V call is TRBV7-9, the J call TRBJ2-5, with D possibly TRBD1 on 6 matching bases. CDR1 SEHNR and CDR2 FQNEAQ come from the germline V gene (reference sequence). The V gene lost 6 bases and the J gene lost 6 bases, with 11 bases spanning the gap. The CDR3 consists of 12 residues. Full variable domain (outside the CDR3, taken from reference TRBV7-9 and TRBJ2-5): DTGVSQNPRHKITKRGQNVTFRCDPISEHNRLYWYRQTLGQGPEFLTYFQNEAQLEKSRLLSDRFSAERPKGSFSTLEIQRTEQGDSAMYLCASRGDTQTQYFGPGTRLLVL.

The rearrangement joins TRBV12-3 or TRBV12-4 to TRBJ2-3; TRBD1 aligns across 9 bases. The CDR3 is 13 residues long. J was trimmed by 5 bases and V by 7 bases; bases with no gene match: 4. CDR3 coding DNA: TGTGCCAGCAACCACAGGGGGCAAGATACGCAGTATTTT. This gives the protein CASNHRGQDTQYF.